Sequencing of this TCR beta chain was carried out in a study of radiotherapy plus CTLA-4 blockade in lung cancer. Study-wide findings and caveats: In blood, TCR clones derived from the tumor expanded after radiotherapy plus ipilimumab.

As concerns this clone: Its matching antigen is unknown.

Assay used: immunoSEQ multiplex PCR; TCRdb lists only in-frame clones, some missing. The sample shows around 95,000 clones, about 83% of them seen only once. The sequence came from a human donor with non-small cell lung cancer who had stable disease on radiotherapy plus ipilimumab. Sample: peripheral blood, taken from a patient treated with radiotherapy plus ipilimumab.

CDR3 sequence reads: CASRSDRVKSPLHF. The DNA of the CDR3 is TGTGCCAGCAGATCGGACAGGGTTAAGTCACCCCTCCACTTT. The chain combines TRBV6-5 with TRBJ1-6; the match to TRBD1 covers 8 bases. This CDR3 has 14 amino acids. V lost 6 bases to trimming and J lost 10 bases; unmatched junction nucleotides: 8. CDR1 and CDR2 from the germline V gene are MNHEY and SVGAGI.